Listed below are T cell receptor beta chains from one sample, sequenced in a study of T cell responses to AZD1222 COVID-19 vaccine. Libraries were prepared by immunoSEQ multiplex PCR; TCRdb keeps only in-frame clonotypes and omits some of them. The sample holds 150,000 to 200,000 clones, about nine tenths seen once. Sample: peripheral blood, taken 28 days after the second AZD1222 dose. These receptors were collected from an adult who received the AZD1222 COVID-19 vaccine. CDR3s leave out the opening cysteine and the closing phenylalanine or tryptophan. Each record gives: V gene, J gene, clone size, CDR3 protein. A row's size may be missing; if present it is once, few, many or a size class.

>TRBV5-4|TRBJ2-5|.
ATLNPAQETQY
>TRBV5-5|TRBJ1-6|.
ASSSGGNSPLH
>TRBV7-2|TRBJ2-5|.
ASSRGREETQY
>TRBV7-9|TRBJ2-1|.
ASSLNRGSSYNEQF
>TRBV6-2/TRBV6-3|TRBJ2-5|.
ASSSGLAGVETQY
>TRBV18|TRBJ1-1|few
ASSPDYTEAF
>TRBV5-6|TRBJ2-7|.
ASSLGQTYSYEQY
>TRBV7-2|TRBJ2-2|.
ASSLVAGLDANTGELF
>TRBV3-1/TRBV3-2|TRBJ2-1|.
ASSQGQVTQGEKF
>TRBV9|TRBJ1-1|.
ASSVAQNTEAF
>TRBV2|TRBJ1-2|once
ASSYEGNYGYT
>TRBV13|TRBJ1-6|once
ASRLVKDPNNSPLH
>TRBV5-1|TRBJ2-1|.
ASSLTGGTYNEQF
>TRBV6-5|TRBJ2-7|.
ASSSPQGFTYEQY
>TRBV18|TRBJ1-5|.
ASSPPGGGNQPQH